Listed below are T cell receptor beta chains from one sample, sequenced in a study of Graves' ophthalmopathy and Graves' hyperthyroidism. TCRdb processed the multiplex PCR reads anew with MiXCR; each CDR3 protein has one entry. The repertoire holds 200,000 to 250,000 distinct CDR3 sequences, with 20% to 25% as singletons. The sample taken for sequencing was peripheral blood. The source is a woman between 45 and 65 years old with Graves' ophthalmopathy. Each CDR3 is given with its conserved first and last residue.

TRBV7-8	TRBJ2-5	CASSPSRHDRETQYF
TRBV12-3/TRBV12-4	TRBJ2-5	CASSLGPGGMDQETQYF
TRBV28	TRBJ2-4	CASSFRLAYSAKNIQYF
TRBV29-1	TRBJ1-1	CSVETYGTLNTEAFF
TRBV30	TRBJ1-5	CAWSPVGPQPQHF
TRBV7-9	TRBJ1-1	CATIRTNTEAFF
TRBV3-1	TRBJ1-2	CASRLQGHRGGGYTF
TRBV30	TRBJ2-7	CAWSVQGITYEQYF
TRBV20-1	TRBJ2-2	CSARRVRRGTGELFF
TRBV6-1	TRBJ2-2	CASRRLAGGNTGELFF
TRBV12-3/TRBV12-4	TRBJ2-2	CASSLGSQRARGGELFF
TRBV15	TRBJ1-1	CATSRDGAGRNTEAFF
TRBV6-2/TRBV6-3	TRBJ2-5	CASSPRTGINQETQYF
TRBV20-1	TRBJ2-3	CSARGGLAEKSSTDTQYF
TRBV7-3	TRBJ2-5	CASSPTGSEETQYF
TRBV19	TRBJ1-1	CASAGTAYTEAFF
TRBV20-1	TRBJ2-7	CSASPGGRGYEQYF
TRBV6-1	TRBJ2-6	CASTDPPIGANVLNF
TRBV5-1	TRBJ2-7	CASSLEWTSGYEQYF
TRBV27	TRBJ1-1	CASSLSTWLNTEAFF
TRBV9	TRBJ1-1	CASSADPVNTEAFF
TRBV24-1	TRBJ1-2	CATSDPTSLAYGYTF
TRBV19	TRBJ1-5	CASSADTTGRGFDQPQHF
TRBV2	TRBJ2-7	CASSGAKGHSYEQYF
TRBV18	TRBJ2-7	CASSHLQGQLYEQYF
TRBV6-5	TRBJ1-1	CASSYRGNTEAFF
TRBV19	TRBJ2-5	CASSDSPGPRETQYF
TRBV9	TRBJ2-5	CASGGGTSGETQYF
TRBV12-5	TRBJ1-2	CASGPTGGGGYTF
TRBV6-1	TRBJ2-5	CASSEGTSGQETQYF
TRBV2	TRBJ2-5	CASSPRDETQYF
TRBV20-1	TRBJ2-5	CSARSDEGTQYF
TRBV7-9	TRBJ1-1	CASSLGEATEAFF
TRBV7-9	TRBJ1-2	CASTGQGAGDYGYTF
TRBV19	TRBJ2-7	CASSSRGFAEQYF
TRBV5-4	TRBJ1-6	CASAVTGGRPLHF
TRBV24-1	TRBJ1-1	CATSDKGQGGLRAFF
TRBV20-1	TRBJ1-1	CSAESSGRRWDTEAFF
TRBV15	TRBJ1-5	CATSTSTLPNQPQHF
TRBV20-1	TRBJ2-5	CSAHSATYRETQYF
TRBV30	TRBJ1-1	CAWSVRPPTEAFF
TRBV20-1	TRBJ1-1	CSARSDRVNTEAFF
TRBV11-2	TRBJ2-5	CASSLGRQQTQYF
TRBV19	TRBJ1-2	CASSIDPVGGYTF
TRBV7-2	TRBJ2-1	CASSQDRSYNEQFF
TRBV27	TRBJ1-1	CASSYRGYYTEAFF
TRBV2	TRBJ1-1	CASSRRQGYTEAFF
TRBV11-2	TRBJ1-6	CASSVEQGSPLHF
TRBV20-1	TRBJ1-1	CSARDNRPDTEAFF
TRBV30	TRBJ1-2	CAWSVRGSGYTF
TRBV6-1	TRBJ2-2	CASSEVGNTGELFF
TRBV28	TRBJ2-7	CASSQDTVQGSYEQYF
TRBV24-1	TRBJ2-2	CATSDQDRYTNTGELFF
TRBV3-1	TRBJ1-2	CASSRQGERNYGYTF